These 21 T cell receptor beta chains originate from one sample sequenced in a study of T cell clones after liver transplantation. Profiling relied on immunoSEQ multiplex PCR, and the TCRdb table lists in-frame clones only, not all of them. The sample includes roughly 100,000 clones, around 84% of them seen just once. This specimen was CD4+ T cells from blood, taken approximately 4 years after liver transplant. These receptors were obtained from a human patient who received a liver transplant. Among the T cells, some may be from the graft donor.

In its sample, this clone was seen a few times. CDR3 in DNA: TGTGCCACCAGCAGAACAGGGGCCCGCTCCTACAATGAGCAGTTCTTC. Its protein product is CATSRTGARSYNEQFF. The V and J genes are TRBV15 and TRBJ2-1, with 7 bases aligning to TRBD1. V lost 2 bases, J lost 0 bases, and 4 bases stayed unmatched. The CDR3 spans 16 residues. Germline CDR1 and CDR2: LNHNV and YYDKDF (reference sequence).

The V gene is TRBV7-8, the J gene TRBJ2-5; TRBD1 matches at 7 bases. The CDR3 has 13 amino acids. From germline, CDR1 is SGHVS and CDR2 FQNEAQ. The trim removed 4 bases at V and 4 bases at J, leaving 3 bases unmatched. CDR3 region: CASSSGQLETQYF. As DNA, the CDR3 is TGTGCCAGCAGCTCGGGACAGCTAGAGACCCAGTACTTC.

The chain is built from TRBV6-4 and TRBJ1-1, with D uncertain. Deletions cut 4 bases from V and 4 bases from J, with 10 bases between. Per germline, CDR1 MRHNA and CDR2 SNTAGT. This CDR3 spans 13 amino acids. CDR3 sequence (DNA): TGTGCCAGCAGTGTGGCGGGGAGCACTGAAGCTTTCTTT. Translation gives CASSVAGSTEAFF.

This clone was detected ten times or more. The chain uses TRBV2 and TRBJ1-2, with 9 bases identical to TRBD1. The germline gives CDR1 SNHLY, CDR2 FYNNEI. J was trimmed by 2 bases and V by 8 bases; bases with no gene match: 6. There are 14 residues in the CDR3. This CDR3 is CASQLQGANYGYTF. The CDR3 nucleotides read TGTGCCAGCCAATTACAGGGGGCGAACTATGGCTACACCTTC.

The chain is built from TRBV29-1 and TRBJ2-1; 11 bases fit TRBD1. V lost 1 base to trimming and J lost 7 bases; unmatched junction nucleotides: 6. CDR3 length equals 15 residues. Germline lookup yields CDR1 SQVTM and CDR2 ANQGSEA. CDR3 sequence reads: CSVEGPGQGANEQFF. As DNA, the CDR3 is TGCAGCGTTGAAGGACCCGGACAGGGGGCAAATGAGCAGTTCTTC.

The J gene is TRBJ1-2, the V gene TRBV28; 12 bases are a match to TRBD1. V trimming: 3 bases; J trimming: 3 bases; junction bases outside the gene matches: 5. CDR1 MDHEN and CDR2 SYDVKM come from the germline V gene. CDR3 length: 16 residues. CDR3 nucleotide sequence: TGTGCCAGCAGTTTGAGGGGGACAGGGGGCGACTATGGCTACACCTTC. This translates into CASSLRGTGGDYGYTF.

CDR3 bases: TGTGCCAGCAGCTCACTAGCGGGAGGGCCCGGGGAGCTGTTTTTT. It is translated as CASSSLAGGPGELFF. The rearrangement links TRBV11-2 to TRBJ2-2, with 13 nucleotides matching TRBD2. The CDR3 has 15 amino acids. CDR1 and CDR2 from the germline V gene are SGHAT and FQNNGV. J gave up 6 bases and V 4 bases, and 2 bases lay outside the gene matches.

This clone appeared once. The rearrangement links TRBV4-3 to TRBJ1-2; D remains ambiguous. The germline CDR1 and CDR2 sequences are LGHNA and YSLEER. The ends were cut back, 1 base at V and 4 bases at J, with 7 bases in the middle. The CDR3 loop spans 13 amino acids. CDR3 DNA: TGCGCCAGCAGCCAAGGAAGGCGCTATGGCTACACCTTC. Protein sequence: CASSQGRRYGYTF.

As regards this clone: This sample includes further DNA sequences coding for the same CDR3. The chain recombines TRBV14 with TRBJ1-2, with D possibly TRBD1 on 5 matching bases. The germline CDR1 and CDR2 sequences are SGHDN and FVKESK. V lost 0 bases, J lost 4 bases, and 6 bases lay in between. This CDR3 is built from 13 residues. The CDR3 protein is CASSQDRAYGYTF. As DNA, the CDR3 is TGTGCCAGCAGCCAAGACAGGGCCTATGGCTACACCTTC.

V is TRBV5-6 and J is TRBJ2-5; the D gene is possibly TRBD1 (5 bases). The germline V and J ends were trimmed by 2 bases and 2 bases, with 13 bases remaining between them. Germline V gives CDR1 SGHDT, CDR2 YYEEEE. This CDR3 has 15 residues. The CDR3 is CASSFLPAGQETQYF. The DNA of the CDR3 is TGTGCCAGCAGCTTTCTGCCCGCAGGGCAAGAGACCCAGTACTTC.

This clone was seen a handful of times. The V and J genes are TRBV5-6 and TRBJ2-5, with D perhaps TRBD1 or TRBD2 (5 bases each). Germline V gives CDR1 SGHDT, CDR2 YYEEEE. Trimming shortened V by 4 bases and J by 2 bases, and 9 bases separated the two germline ends. The CDR3 spans 13 residues. CDR3 residues: CASSRDGQETQYF. In DNA, the CDR3 is TGTGCCAGCAGCCGGGACGGTCAAGAGACCCAGTACTTC.

The CDR3 region is CASSERWGGYTEAFF. The CDR3 region has the DNA TGTGCCAGCAGTGAAAGGTGGGGAGGGTACACTGAAGCTTTCTTT. The chain combines TRBV6-1 with TRBJ1-1; no definite D call. This CDR3 contains 15 residues. V lost 2 bases, J lost 3 bases, and 13 bases lay in between. Germline V gives CDR1 MNHNS, CDR2 SASEGT.

This clone was recorded a few times. The chain recombines TRBV25-1 with TRBJ2-6; tentative D call: TRBD1 (5 bases). CDR3 length equals 17 residues. Germline CDR1 is MGHDK and CDR2 is SYGVNS. The V gene lost 4 bases and the J gene lost 2 bases, with 15 bases spanning the gap. The CDR3 is CASSVPRGRAGANVLTF. The CDR3 coding sequence is TGTGCCAGCAGTGTACCTAGGGGTAGGGCTGGGGCCAACGTCCTGACTTTC.

This chain links TRBV7-6 with TRBJ2-5; TRBD1 matches 10 bases. CDR1 is SGHVS and CDR2 is FNYEAQ in the germline V gene. The CDR3 is made up of 18 amino acids. The trim removed 5 bases at V and 5 bases at J, leaving 17 bases unmatched. The CDR3 loop is CASSHRKTGTGVFETQYF. The CDR3 bases are TGTGCCAGCAGCCATAGGAAAACCGGGACAGGGGTGTTTGAGACCCAGTACTTC.

The chain uses TRBV28 and TRBJ2-5; perhaps D is TRBD1 or TRBD2 (5 bases each). CDR3 length: 14 residues. V was clipped by 3 bases and J by 1 base, with 9 bases between them. In germline, CDR1 is MDHEN, CDR2 SYDVKM. The CDR3, as DNA: TGTGCCAGCAGTTTGCCCGGGGCCCAAGAGACCCAGTACTTC. Protein sequence: CASSLPGAQETQYF.

J is TRBJ2-7 and V is TRBV7-8, with 8 bases lining up with TRBD1. The CDR3 has 14 amino acids. Trimming at V came to 3 bases and at J to 7 bases, leaving 8 bases not matched to a gene. Germline lookup yields CDR1 SGHVS and CDR2 FQNEAQ. CDR3 DNA: TGTGCCAGCAGCTTCGGACAGGGCCGAGGGGAGCAGTACTTC. Residues: CASSFGQGRGEQYF. The full variable domain, its missing parts supplied by reference TRBV7-8 and TRBJ2-7, is GAGVSQSPRYKVAKRGQDVALRCDPISGHVSLFWYQQALGQGPEFLTYFQNEAQLDKSGLPSDRFFAERPEGSVSTLKIQRTQQEDSAVYLCASSFGQGRGEQYFGPGTRLTVT.

This chain uses TRBV28 with TRBJ2-5, with a weak D call TRBD2 (5 bases). Trimming shortened V by 6 bases and J by 4 bases, and 15 bases separated the two germline ends. This CDR3 is built from 14 residues. Per the germline V gene, CDR1 is MDHEN and CDR2 is SYDVKM. CDR3 residues: CASRRRAAVETQYF. The CDR3 DNA sequence: TGTGCCAGCAGAAGAAGGGCAGCGGTAGAGACCCAGTACTTC.

The chain couples TRBV14 to TRBJ2-7; unclear D gene. Germline V gene sequence: CDR1 SGHDN, CDR2 FVKESK. The V end was cut by 4 bases, the J end by 2 bases, with 12 bases between. The CDR3 is 14 amino acids. The CDR3: CASSPRLPPYEQYF. DNA of the CDR3: TGTGCCAGCAGCCCTAGACTTCCCCCCTACGAGCAGTACTTC.

This chain links TRBV7-2 with TRBJ2-7; TRBD2 matches 7 bases. The CDR3 contains 13 residues. J gave up 2 bases and V 3 bases, and 1 base lay outside the gene matches. CDR1 and CDR2 (germline): SGHTA, FQGNSA. The CDR3 DNA is TGTGCCAGCAGCTTCAGCGGGGCCTACGAGCAGTACTTC. It translates to CASSFSGAYEQYF.

V and J are TRBV10-3 and TRBJ1-1; D not certain. The CDR3 runs to 15 residues. V was cut by 0 bases and J by 0 bases, with 8 bases left in between. The germline V gene has CDR1 ENHRY and CDR2 SYGVKD. In DNA form, the CDR3 reads TGTGCCATCAGTGAGTCTGGCAGGTTGAACACTGAAGCTTTCTTT. Its translation is CAISESGRLNTEAFF.

The rearrangement uses TRBV28 and TRBJ1-1; maybe TRBD1 (5 bases). The germline gives CDR1 MDHEN, CDR2 SYDVKM. There are 14 residues in the CDR3. V gave up 0 bases and J gave up 4 bases, with 9 bases separating them. The CDR3 DNA is TGTGCCAGCAGTTTATGGGGGGGGTCCACTGAAGCTTTCTTT. Amino acids: CASSLWGGSTEAFF.